The 15 T cell receptor beta chains reported below all come from one sample, sequenced in a study of T cells in Graves' hyperthyroidism and ophthalmopathy. Authors of the study amplified TCR beta CDR3 regions from RNA transcripts. The HTBI primer set drove a first-round RT-PCR of the TCR CDR3. TCRdb recomputed calls from the multiplex PCR reads with MiXCR, one row per CDR3 protein. The sample holds hundreds of thousands of distinct CDR3 sequences, about half seen once. The sequenced sample consisted of peripheral blood or thyroid tissue (not recorded which). These receptors came from a woman between 18 and 29 years old with Graves' hyperthyroidism.

This clonotype has a count of ten or more. The gene calls are TRBV7-9 and TRBJ2-5, with no clear D. The CDR3 extends over 14 amino acids. V lost 5 bases and J lost 4, with 14 bases in between. Germline V gene data show CDR1 as SEHNR and CDR2 as FQNEAQ (reference sequence). The chain's CDR3 is CASSGPPFPETQYF. As DNA, the CDR3 is TGTGCCAGCAGCGGACCCCCCTTCCCAGAGACCCAGTACTTC.

The chain has TRBV15 and TRBJ2-5; D may be TRBD1 or TRBD2 (5 bases each). CDR1 LNHNV and CDR2 YYDKDF come from the germline V gene (reference sequence). The CDR3 is 15 amino acids. Trimming left V 0 bases short and J 7 bases short, with 15 bases between. CDR3 loop: CATSRDRGAGMTQYF. As DNA, the CDR3 is TGTGCCACCAGCAGAGATCGAGGGGCAGGGATGACCCAGTACTTC.

J is TRBJ2-7 and V is TRBV5-1, with 9 bases identical to TRBD2. CDR3 size: 16 residues. In germline, CDR1 is SGHRS, CDR2 YFSETQ. J gave up 1 base and V 2 bases, and 7 bases lay outside the gene matches. The DNA of the CDR3 is TGCGCCAGCAGCTTCCGCGGGAGGGCTCAGTCCTACGAGCAGTACTTC. Translated: CASSFRGRAQSYEQYF.

Points on this clonotype: A much larger clone sits a single nucleotide away, making a read error possible. The chain joins TRBV2 to TRBJ2-2; 10 bases agree with TRBD2. Germline V gene sequence: CDR1 SNHLY, CDR2 FYNNEI. The CDR3 has 17 amino acids. In nucleotides, the CDR3 is TGTGTCATCAGTGAGTCTCCTAGCGGGAGAGGGGCCGGGGAGCTGTTTTTT. Its protein is CVISESPSGRGAGELFF.

Only a few counts were recorded for this clonotype. This chain uses TRBV9 with TRBJ2-5; possible D gene TRBD2, 5 bases. There are 12 residues in the CDR3. V was cut by 3 bases and J by 4 bases, with 7 bases left in between. Germline V CDR1 and CDR2: SGDLS, YYNGEE. The DNA of the CDR3 is TGTGCCAGCAGCGGTGCGGGAGAGACCCAGTACTTC. Encoded protein: CASSGAGETQYF. Using reference TRBV9 and TRBJ2-5 for the parts outside the CDR3, the full variable domain is DSGVTQTPKHLITATGQRVTLRCSPRSGDLSVYWYQQSLDQGLQFLIQYYNGEERAKGNILERFSAQQFPDLHSELNLSSLELGDSALYFCASSGAGETQYFGPGTRLLVL.

This chain links TRBV7-2 with TRBJ2-5; TRBD2 agrees at 11 bases. V dropped 5 bases and J dropped 4; count of bases not matched to a gene: 9. This CDR3 has 16 amino acids. The germline V gene encodes CDR1 SGHTA and CDR2 FQGNSA. The CDR3 nucleotides are TGTGCCAGCAGCCCTCCCCGACTAGCGGGATTAGAGACCCAGTACTTC. Translation gives CASSPPRLAGLETQYF.

V gene TRBV25-1 combines with J gene TRBJ1-2, with 7 bases fitting TRBD1. Germline V CDR1 and CDR2: MGHDK, SYGVNS. The J segment lost 6 bases and the V segment lost 7 bases, leaving 17 bases of the junction unmatched. The CDR3 is 16 amino acids. In DNA, the CDR3 is TGTGCCAGCAATTTACCAAAGACAGGGTTGTTGGATGGCTACACCTTC. Encoded protein: CASNLPKTGLLDGYTF.

This clonotype was seen ten or more times. This sequence joins TRBV29-1 and TRBJ1-1, with D unclear. This CDR3 spans 14 amino acids. Germline loops: CDR1 SQVTM, CDR2 ANQGSEA. Trimming pared 0 bases from V and 0 bases from J, leaving 8 bases between. This chain's CDR3 is CSVEDKGLNTEAFF. CDR3 in DNA: TGCAGCGTTGAAGATAAGGGATTGAACACTGAAGCTTTCTTT.

The V gene is TRBV4-3, the J gene TRBJ2-7, with TRBD2 matching 11 bases. The CDR3 is 16 amino acids. CDR1 and CDR2 from the germline V gene are LGHNA and YSLEER. The ends lost 0 bases at V and 1 base at J; junction bases unmatched: 2. CDR3 amino acids: CASSQDTSGSSYEQYF. The CDR3 bases are TGCGCCAGCAGCCAAGACACTAGCGGGAGTTCCTACGAGCAGTACTTC.

The sample holds many counts of this clonotype. The chain employs TRBV29-1 and TRBJ1-1; D might be TRBD1 (6 bases). V dropped 3 bases and J dropped 5 bases, with 10 bases sitting between them. The CDR3 has 12 residues. Germline-derived CDR1 and CDR2 are SQVTM and ANQGSEA. CDR3 residues: CSVDPGETEAFF. CDR3 DNA: TGCAGCGTTGACCCAGGGGAAACTGAAGCTTTCTTT.

V is TRBV24-1 and J is TRBJ2-5; unclear D gene. Looked up from germline, CDR1 is KGHDR and CDR2 is SFDVKD. The V gene lost 9 bases and the J gene lost 9 bases, with 22 bases spanning the gap. CDR3 length: 14 residues. The CDR3 bases are TGTGCCACCCAGCCAGAAGAGCCCAATCAGCCCCAGTACTTC. It translates to CATQPEEPNQPQYF.

The chain couples TRBV5-1 to TRBJ1-6; a possible D gene is TRBD1 (5 bases). The V gene lost 4 bases and the J gene lost 4 bases, with 12 bases spanning the gap. Germline values: CDR1 SGHRS, CDR2 YFSETQ. The CDR3 sequence is 15 residues long. The CDR3 sequence: CASSQEGTYNSPLHF. Written as DNA, the CDR3 is TGCGCCAGCAGCCAAGAGGGGACGTATAATTCACCCCTCCACTTT.

There are many counts of this clonotype. The V call is TRBV7-9, the J call TRBJ1-2; possible D gene TRBD1, 5 bases. CDR1 and CDR2 from the germline V gene are SEHNR and FQNEAQ (reference sequence). Trimming stripped 1 base from V and 7 bases from J, with 7 bases between. The CDR3 runs to 12 residues. CDR3 DNA: TGTGCCAGCAGCTTAGACAGGACTGGCTACACCTTC. Translating gives CASSLDRTGYTF.

The CDR3 bases are TGTGCCACCACGCCCTTCAGGTCTAGCGGGTTGTACGAGCAGTACTTC. Amino acids: CATTPFRSSGLYEQYF. The genes are TRBV10-3 and TRBJ2-7; 8 bases agree with TRBD2. Germline trimming cut 10 bases from V and 4 bases from J; bases unmatched to any gene: 18. The germline gives CDR1 ENHRY, CDR2 SYGVKD. This CDR3 has 16 residues.

V and J are TRBV25-1 and TRBJ1-1; D remains unclear. CDR1 and CDR2 (germline): MGHDK, SYGVNS. The CDR3 totals 13 residues. V was trimmed by 8 bases and J by 5 bases, leaving 15 bases between them. As DNA, the CDR3 is TGTGCCAGCTCACCACAAGTAGGTACTGAAGCTTTCTTT. It codes for CASSPQVGTEAFF.